This TCR beta chain was sequenced in a study of CD8 T cells in ankylosing spondylitis. Study-wide points: Within ankylosing spondylitis blood, a TCR beta motif made up of roughly eight highly homologous variants appeared to be characteristic.

The germline V gene has CDR1 SQVTM and CDR2 ANQGSEA. Between the trimmed V and J ends, which lost 2 bases and 11 bases, there was a span of 12 bases. The CDR3 totals 11 residues. There are many counts of this clonotype. Its antigen is as yet unknown. In making TCR beta libraries, quantitative 5'-RACE with molecular barcodes was used. TCRdb processed the 5' RACE reads anew with MiXCR; each CDR3 protein has one entry. The table includes approximately 350,000 distinct CDR3 sequences, roughly 15% detected once. The receptor comes from a male donor with ankylosing spondylitis or in good health (not recorded which). Sequencing used blood, either unsorted or a sorted T cell fraction (not recorded which). V gene TRBV29-1 combines with J gene TRBJ1-2; D is uncertain. CDR3: CSVEWADRYTF. Written as DNA, the CDR3 is TGCAGCGTTGAATGGGCGGACCGGTACACCTTC.